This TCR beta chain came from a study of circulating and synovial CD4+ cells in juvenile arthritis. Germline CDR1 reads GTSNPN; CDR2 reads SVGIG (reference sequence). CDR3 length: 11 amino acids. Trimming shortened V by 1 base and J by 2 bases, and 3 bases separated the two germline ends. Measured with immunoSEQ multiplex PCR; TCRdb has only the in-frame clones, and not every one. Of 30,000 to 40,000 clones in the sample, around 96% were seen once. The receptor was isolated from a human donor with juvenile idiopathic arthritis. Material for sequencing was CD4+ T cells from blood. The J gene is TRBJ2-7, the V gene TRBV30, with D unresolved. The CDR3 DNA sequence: TGTGCCTGGAGTGGGCCCTACGAGCAGTACTTC. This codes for CAWSGPYEQYF.